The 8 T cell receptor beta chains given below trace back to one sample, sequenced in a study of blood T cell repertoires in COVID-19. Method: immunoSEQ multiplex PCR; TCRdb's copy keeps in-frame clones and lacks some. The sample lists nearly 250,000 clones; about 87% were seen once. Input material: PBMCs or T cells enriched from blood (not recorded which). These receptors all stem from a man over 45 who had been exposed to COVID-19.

The CDR3 DNA reads TGTGCCAGCAGCCCTATTAGCGGGGGCACAGATACGCAGTATTTT. Protein product: CASSPISGGTDTQYF. The chain employs TRBV4-2 and TRBJ2-3; 8 nucleotides match TRBD2. CDR1 LGHNA and CDR2 YNFKEQ come from the germline V gene. The CDR3 is 15 residues long. Trimming at V came to 4 bases and at J to 1 base, leaving 4 bases not matched to a gene.

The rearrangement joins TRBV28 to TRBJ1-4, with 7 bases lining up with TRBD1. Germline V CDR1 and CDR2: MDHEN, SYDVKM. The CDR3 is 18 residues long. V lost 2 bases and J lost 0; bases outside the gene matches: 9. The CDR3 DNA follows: TGTGCCAGCAGTTTACCGTCAGGGGGAACCTCAACTAATGAAAAACTGTTTTTT. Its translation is CASSLPSGGTSTNEKLFF.

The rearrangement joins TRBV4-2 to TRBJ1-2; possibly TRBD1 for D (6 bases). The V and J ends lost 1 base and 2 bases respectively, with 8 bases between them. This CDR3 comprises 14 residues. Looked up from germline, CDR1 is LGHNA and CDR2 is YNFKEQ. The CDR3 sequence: CASSQADSNYGYTF. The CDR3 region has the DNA TGTGCCAGCAGCCAAGCGGACAGCAACTATGGCTACACCTTC.

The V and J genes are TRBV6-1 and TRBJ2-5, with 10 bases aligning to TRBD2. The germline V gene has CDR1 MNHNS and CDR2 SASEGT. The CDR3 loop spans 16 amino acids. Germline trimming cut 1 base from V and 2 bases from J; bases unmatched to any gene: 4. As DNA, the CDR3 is TGTGCCAGCAGTGAAGGAGCGGGGGGGCTTCAAGAGACCCAGTACTTC. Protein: CASSEGAGGLQETQYF.

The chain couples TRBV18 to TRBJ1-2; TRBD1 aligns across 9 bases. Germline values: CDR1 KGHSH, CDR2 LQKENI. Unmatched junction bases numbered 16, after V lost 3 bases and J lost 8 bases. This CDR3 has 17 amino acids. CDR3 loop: CASSPLGVGTGTSGYTF. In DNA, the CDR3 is TGTGCCAGCTCACCTCTCGGCGTAGGGACAGGGACATCCGGCTACACCTTC.

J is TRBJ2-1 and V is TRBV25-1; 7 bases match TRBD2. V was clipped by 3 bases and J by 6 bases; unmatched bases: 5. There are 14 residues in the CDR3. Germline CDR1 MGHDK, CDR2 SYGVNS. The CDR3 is CASSDASGVNEQFF. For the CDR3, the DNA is TGTGCCAGCAGTGACGCTAGCGGAGTCAATGAGCAGTTCTTC.

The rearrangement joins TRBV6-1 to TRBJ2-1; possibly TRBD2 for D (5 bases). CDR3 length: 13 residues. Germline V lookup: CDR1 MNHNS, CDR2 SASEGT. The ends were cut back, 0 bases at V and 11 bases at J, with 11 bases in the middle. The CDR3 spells CASSEAGTRKQFF. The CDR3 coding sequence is TGTGCCAGCAGTGAAGCCGGTACTAGAAAGCAGTTCTTC.

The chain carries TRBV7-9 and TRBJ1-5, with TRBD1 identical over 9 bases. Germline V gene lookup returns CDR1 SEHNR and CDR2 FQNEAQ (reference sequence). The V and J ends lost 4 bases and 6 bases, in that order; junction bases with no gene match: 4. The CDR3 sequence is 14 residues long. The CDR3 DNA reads TGTGCCAGCAGCTCACAGGGGGCATTTCAGCCCCAGCATTTT. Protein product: CASSSQGAFQPQHF.